This T cell receptor beta chain derives from a study of CD8 T cells in Susac syndrome. About the research overall: Among the Susac syndrome patients who underwent sequencing, about 6 had clinically active disease, while eight of them were in remission. Patients with Susac syndrome were therapy-naive, on corticosteroids, or on intravenous immunoglobulin alone at blood draw.

CD8+ and CD4+ T cells were negatively isolated; TEMRA cells were FACS-enriched. About 0.5 to 1 ug RNA was reverse transcribed with random hexamers. Across 54 Vbeta and 13 Jbeta, TCR beta CDR3 was amplified with immunoSEQ multiplex PCR. TCRdb used MiXCR to reprocess the immunoSEQ multiplex PCR reads, holding one entry per CDR3 protein. This table has 150,000 to 200,000 distinct CDR3 sequences, about 91% appearing once. The CDR3 has 16 residues. CDR1 MNHEY and CDR2 SVGAGI come from the germline V gene. The V and J ends lost 0 bases and 0 bases, in that order; junction bases with no gene match: 0. The receptor comes from a human donor with Susac syndrome. The rearrangement uses TRBV6-5 and TRBJ2-1, with 9 bases aligning to TRBD2. Sequencing input: CD4+ T cells from PBMCs. The CDR3 bases are TGTGCCAGCAGTTACTCTAGCGGGAGCTCCTACAATGAGCAGTTCTTC. Translation gives CASSYSSGSSYNEQFF.